This T cell receptor beta chain is from a study of spatial heterogeneity in lung cancer. Study-level background: Samples were donated by 72 untreated early-stage non-small cell lung cancer patients. Median follow-up for sequenced PBMC samples was two to three years after resection, when such samples existed. Sequence detection consistently recorded a greater number of beta-chain than alpha-chain sequences.

Time point here: blood at routine non-recurrence follow-up after resection. In each case, whole RNA from tumor, nontumor lung or frozen PBMC was sequenced unsorted. Every TCR cDNA molecule bore its own unique molecular identifier. One entry per CDR3 protein results from TCRdb running MiXCR on the 5' RACE reads. Of more than 95,000 distinct CDR3 sequences in the sample, 12% were seen once. The CDR3 loop spans 13 amino acids. Trimming stripped 4 bases from V and 0 bases from J, with 7 bases between. CDR1 and CDR2 (germline): SGDLS, YYNGEE. The sequence came from a male donor with early-stage non-small cell lung cancer. The chain joins TRBV9 to TRBJ1-1; D is undetermined. The sequencing used PBMCs, collected at follow-up. The CDR3: CASSSGLNTEAFF. CDR3 DNA sequence: TGTGCCAGCAGCTCCGGGCTGAACACTGAAGCTTTCTTT.